This TCR beta chain was retrieved from a study of naive and memory T cell subsets. Whole-study results and caveats: A few larger clonotypes appeared in naive repertoires, especially CD8, possibly memory cells re-expressing CD45RA. Over 85% of naive TCR sequences appeared only once, unlike memory subsets. Naive and memory repertoire findings lacked a ground truth for validation. A clonotype means one alpha or beta sequence, not an alpha/beta pair.

Comments on this clonotype: Its antigen remains unknown.

Germline V gene data show CDR1 as SEHNR and CDR2 as FQNEAQ (reference sequence). V was trimmed by 5 bases and J by 5 bases, leaving 13 bases between them. This CDR3 contains 13 residues. Two oligonucleotides, mixed equimolar, formed the beta constant-region primer covering TRBC1 and TRBC2. Four rounds of PCR amplified the ligated cDNA using nested alpha and beta constant-region primers plus SP2. Ligation attached a single-stranded oligonucleotide with a 12-nucleotide UMI and the SP2 primer to the cDNA 3' end. TCRdb redid the calling of the UMI-ligation and nested PCR reads with MiXCR, one entry per CDR3 protein. The sample holds 150,000 or so distinct CDR3 sequences, roughly 22% seen once.

V usage is TRBV7-9 and J usage is TRBJ2-7, with TRBD1 as a possible D gene (6 bases). Sequencing input: naive CD4+ T cells from blood. The sequence was obtained from a human donor in good health. CDR3 sequence: CASSVTGLHEQYF. Written as DNA, the CDR3 is TGTGCCAGCAGCGTGACAGGCCTCCACGAGCAGTACTTC.